Each of the 25 T cell receptor beta chains below was sequenced from the same sample in a study of monozygotic twins with inflammatory bowel disease. TCRdb derives one entry per CDR3 protein from the 5' RACE reads, leaving out DNA. With over 100,000 distinct CDR3 sequences in the sample, the ten largest clones hold roughly an eighth. Material: blood. The receptors come from a human donor with ulcerative colitis or Crohn's disease, or a healthy co-twin of an affected twin (not recorded which).

The chain carries TRBV28 and TRBJ1-2. Per the germline V gene, CDR1 is MDHEN and CDR2 is SYDVKM. This CDR3 has 13 residues. The CDR3 region is CASRPNSSSGYTF.

The chain uses TRBV15 and TRBJ1-6. The germline V gene has CDR1 LNHNV and CDR2 YYDKDF (reference sequence). This CDR3 has 17 residues. The CDR3: CATSRDLLEWSNSPLHF.

CDR3 residues: CASSLAGQGPNGYTF. The chain carries TRBV5-1 and TRBJ1-2; TCRdb calls TRBD1, which cannot be checked without DNA. The CDR3 runs 15 residues. Per the germline V gene, CDR1 is SGHRS and CDR2 is YFSETQ.

CDR3 loop: CASSEGPPGLAGVHEQFF. This chain joins TRBV2 and TRBJ2-1; lacking DNA, the TRBD2 call made by TCRdb goes unchecked. The CDR3 is 18 amino acids. Germline V gene data show CDR1 as SNHLY and CDR2 as FYNNEI.

V gene TRBV18 combines with J gene TRBJ1-2. CDR1 and CDR2 (germline): KGHSH, LQKENI. CDR3 length: 12 residues. Here the CDR3 reads CASSPNQEGYTF.

The chain uses TRBV20-1 and TRBJ2-1. The CDR3 is 13 amino acids. Germline V gene lookup returns CDR1 DFQATT and CDR2 SNEGSKA (reference sequence). CDR3 amino acids: CSATRGSYNEQFF.

The chain combines TRBV24-1 with TRBJ2-2; TCRdb names TRBD1, which stays unverified in the absence of DNA. Germline CDR1 reads KGHDR; CDR2 reads SFDVKD. The CDR3 totals 14 residues. The CDR3 loop reads CATSDLDSSGELFF.

This rearrangement joins TRBV29-1 to TRBJ1-1. The CDR3 is made up of 14 amino acids. Per the germline V gene, CDR1 is SQVTM and CDR2 is ANQGSEA. The CDR3 loop reads CSVGWGRAFGEAFF.

The chain has TRBV20-1 and TRBJ2-1. Germline values: CDR1 DFQATT, CDR2 SNEGSKA (reference sequence). This CDR3 comprises 11 residues. The CDR3 loop reads CSARYSSEQFF.

This CDR3 reads CSARVRVKGETPYGYTF. The chain recombines TRBV20-1 with TRBJ1-2; checking the TCRdb D call of TRBD1 is not possible without DNA. The CDR3 is made up of 17 amino acids. Germline values: CDR1 DFQATT, CDR2 SNEGSKA (reference sequence).

The V call is TRBV28, the J call TRBJ1-2. CDR1 and CDR2 (germline): MDHEN, SYDVKM. The CDR3 runs 12 residues. The chain's CDR3 is CASTLGDLGYTF.

The chain employs TRBV20-1 and TRBJ2-2; TCRdb's D call, TRBD1, is unchecked because there is no DNA. In germline, CDR1 is DFQATT, CDR2 SNEGSKA (reference sequence). The CDR3 runs to 13 residues. The CDR3 sequence is CSASGTYTGELFF.

This sequence joins TRBV5-6 and TRBJ2-2; the D call from TCRdb, TRBD1, cannot be confirmed without DNA. The CDR3 is 16 amino acids. The germline CDR1 and CDR2 sequences are SGHDT and YYEEEE. This CDR3 is CASRDDRGWDTGELFF.

This sequence joins TRBV29-1 and TRBJ1-2; TCRdb indicates TRBD1, and absent DNA this call remains unverified. The CDR3 is 13 residues long. From germline, CDR1 is SQVTM and CDR2 ANQGSEA. CDR3 in amino acids: CSVESGQGNGYTF.

This chain uses TRBV4-2 with TRBJ1-1; TCRdb indicates TRBD1, and absent DNA this call remains unverified. Germline V gene lookup returns CDR1 LGHNA and CDR2 YNFKEQ. This CDR3 region has 16 residues. The CDR3: CASSQGVAGVNTEAFF.

This rearrangement joins TRBV11-2 to TRBJ1-6. Germline V gives CDR1 SGHAT, CDR2 FQNNGV. The CDR3 extends over 14 amino acids. The CDR3 region is CASSPNPHNSPLHF. Drawing the rest from reference TRBV11-2 and TRBJ1-6, the complete variable domain is EAGVAQSPRYKIIEKRQSVAFWCNPISGHATLYWYQQILGQGPKLLIQFQNNGVVDDSQLPKDRFSAERLKGVDSTLKIQPAKLEDSAVYLCASSPNPHNSPLHFGNGTRLTVT.

The chain carries TRBV19 and TRBJ2-7; as DNA is missing, the TRBD1 call by TCRdb cannot be tested. Germline V gene data show CDR1 as LNHDA and CDR2 as SQIVND (reference sequence). The CDR3 length is 14 residues. CDR3: CASSIQDRPYEQYF. Looking up the rest from reference TRBV19 and TRBJ2-7 gives the full variable domain: DGGITQSPKYLFRKEGQNVTLSCEQNLNHDAMYWYRQDPGQGLRLIYYSQIVNDFQKGDIAEGYSVSREKKESFPLTVTSAQKNPTAFYLCASSIQDRPYEQYFGPGTRLTVT.

The chain has TRBV28 and TRBJ2-7; with no DNA, the TCRdb D assignment of TRBD1 cannot be verified. CDR1 is MDHEN, CDR2 SYDVKM, per germline. This CDR3 region has 15 residues. The CDR3 region is CASRVAGDPFSEQYF.

V usage is TRBV5-4 and J usage is TRBJ1-6; no DNA is available, so the TRBD1 call from TCRdb remains unchecked. Germline V lookup: CDR1 SGHNT, CDR2 YYREEE (reference sequence). The CDR3 extends over 13 amino acids. The chain's CDR3 is CASSPERGSPLHF.

V and J are TRBV6-5 and TRBJ1-2; lacking DNA, the TRBD1 call made by TCRdb goes unchecked. CDR3 length equals 15 residues. Germline V gives CDR1 MNHEY, CDR2 SVGAGI. The CDR3 is CASSYSGRGNYGYTF.

V is TRBV5-1 and J is TRBJ2-1. From germline, CDR1 is SGHRS and CDR2 YFSETQ. There are 15 residues in the CDR3. The CDR3 region is CASNPIVTTYNEQFF.

The V call is TRBV5-1, the J call TRBJ2-7; TCRdb indicates TRBD2, and absent DNA this call remains unverified. The CDR3 length is 14 residues. Germline CDR1 reads SGHRS; CDR2 reads YFSETQ. This CDR3 is CASSREGSTYEQYF. Full variable domain (missing parts from reference TRBV5-1 and TRBJ2-7): KAGVTQTPRYLIKTRGQQVTLSCSPISGHRSVSWYQQTPGQGLQFLFEYFSETQRNKGNFPGRFSGRQFSNSRSEMNVSTLELGDSALYLCASSREGSTYEQYFGPGTRLTVT.

The rearrangement uses TRBV3-1 and TRBJ2-3; TCRdb indicates TRBD1, and absent DNA this call remains unverified. The CDR3 extends over 15 amino acids. Per the germline V gene, CDR1 is LGHDT and CDR2 is YNNKEL (reference sequence). This CDR3 is CASGGGTGSGDTQYF.

The chain carries TRBV20-1 and TRBJ1-6; TCRdb gives TRBD1 as the D gene, but with no DNA this cannot be confirmed. Germline-derived CDR1 and CDR2 are DFQATT and SNEGSKA (reference sequence). The CDR3 is 13 residues long. Here the CDR3 reads CSASGMRGSPLHF.

This rearrangement joins TRBV9 to TRBJ2-3; TCRdb calls TRBD1, which cannot be checked without DNA. This CDR3 comprises 14 residues. The germline CDR1 and CDR2 sequences are SGDLS and YYNGEE. CDR3 region: CASSVEGSGDTQYF.